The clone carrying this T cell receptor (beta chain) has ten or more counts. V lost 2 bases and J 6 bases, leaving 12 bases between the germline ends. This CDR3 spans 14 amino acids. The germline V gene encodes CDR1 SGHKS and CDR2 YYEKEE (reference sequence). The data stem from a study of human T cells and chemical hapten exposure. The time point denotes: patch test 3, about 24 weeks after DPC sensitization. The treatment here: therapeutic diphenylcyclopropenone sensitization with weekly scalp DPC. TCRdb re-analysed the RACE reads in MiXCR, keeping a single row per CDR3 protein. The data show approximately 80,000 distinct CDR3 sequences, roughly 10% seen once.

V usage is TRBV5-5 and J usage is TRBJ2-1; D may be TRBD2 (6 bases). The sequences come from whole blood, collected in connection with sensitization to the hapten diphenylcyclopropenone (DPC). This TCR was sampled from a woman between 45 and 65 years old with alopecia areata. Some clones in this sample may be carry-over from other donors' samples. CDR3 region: CASSFGRGPNEQFF. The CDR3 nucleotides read TGTGCCAGCAGCTTTGGGCGGGGCCCCAATGAGCAGTTCTTC.